Each of the 21 T cell receptor beta chains below was sequenced from the same sample in a study of cytomegalovirus exposure and HLA in healthy donors. PCR primers comprised 60 Vbeta and 13 Jbeta primers. Produced via immunoSEQ multiplex PCR; TCRdb's table is partial and in-frame only. Of some 120,000 clones in the sample, 73% were seen once. Sequenced material: PBMCs. These receptors all stem from a woman in her thirties or forties in good health and CMV-seronegative.

The CDR3 loop is CAISDREDTEAFF. The CDR3 nucleotides are TGTGCCATCAGTGACAGGGAGGACACTGAAGCTTTCTTT. The rearrangement uses TRBV10-3 and TRBJ1-1; tentative D call: TRBD1 (5 bases). V shed 3 bases and J shed 3 bases, with 8 bases lying between them. The V gene's germline CDR1 is ENHRY and CDR2 SYGVKD. The CDR3 contains 13 residues.

The chain carries TRBV6-4 and TRBJ2-1; 8 bases match TRBD2. CDR1 and CDR2 (germline): MRHNA, SNTAGT. V lost 2 bases, J lost 5 bases, and 5 bases stayed unmatched. The CDR3 has 15 amino acids. CDR3 residues: CASSDGLAGNNEQFF. The CDR3 DNA reads as TGTGCCAGCAGTGACGGGCTAGCGGGTAACAATGAGCAGTTCTTC.

This clone was recorded a few times. This chain joins TRBV2 and TRBJ2-6, with TRBD2 as a possible D gene (5 bases). Germline values: CDR1 SNHLY, CDR2 FYNNEI. V was shortened by 6 bases and J by 3 bases, with 12 bases between the two germline ends. The CDR3 has 15 amino acids. The CDR3 loop is CASRVGVGGANVLTF. The DNA of the CDR3 is TGTGCCAGCAGGGTCGGGGTGGGTGGGGCCAACGTCCTGACTTTC.

The chain recombines TRBV5-6 with TRBJ1-1, with D perhaps matching TRBD1 (6 bases). Germline V gives CDR1 SGHDT, CDR2 YYEEEE. Trimming removed 1 base at V and 5 bases at J, with 15 bases between. CDR3 length: 15 amino acids. This chain's CDR3 is CASSLLQGKRTEAFF. Here the CDR3 DNA reads TGTGCCAGCAGCTTGTTGCAGGGGAAAAGGACTGAAGCTTTCTTT.

A word on this clone: An end of the junction differs from the germline gene, which may be a read error. The chain recombines TRBV7-9 with TRBJ1-2; 10 bases agree with TRBD1. Germline assignment: CDR1 SEHNR and CDR2 FQNEAQ (reference sequence). The CDR3 is made up of 16 amino acids. The CDR3 here is CASSGYRDRGTYGYTF. CDR3 coding DNA: TGTGCCAGCAGCGGATACCGGGACAGGGGAACCTATGGCTATACCTTC.

The chain combines TRBV28 with TRBJ2-3; D perhaps matches TRBD2 (6 bases). Per germline, CDR1 MDHEN and CDR2 SYDVKM. Trimming cost V 2 bases and J 7 bases, with 7 bases left between them. CDR3 length: 12 amino acids. The CDR3 is CASSLGRNTQYF. The CDR3 DNA follows: TGTGCCAGCAGTTTAGGGAGGAATACGCAGTATTTT.

This clone was recorded a few times. CDR3 in DNA: TGTGCCAGCAGCCGTCGACTAGCGGGAATCACAGATACGCAGTATTTT. It yields the protein CASSRRLAGITDTQYF. The gene calls are TRBV11-1 and TRBJ2-3, with 11 nucleotides matching TRBD2. The CDR3 is 16 residues long. Germline CDR1 SGHAT, CDR2 FQDESV (reference sequence). V was pared by 5 bases and J by 2 bases, with 6 bases of the junction left unmatched.

The chain combines TRBV4-2 with TRBJ1-6; TRBD1 aligns across 10 bases. Germline lookup yields CDR1 LGHNA and CDR2 YNFKEQ. The length of the CDR3 is 20 residues. After removal of 4 bases from V and 9 bases from J, the junction contained 21 bases not matched to a gene. CDR3 sequence (DNA): TGTGCCAGCAGCCCCCTTATAGGCCGTAGGGACAGGGGCGCGGGTTCACCCCTCCACTTT. Translated: CASSPLIGRRDRGAGSPLHF.

This clone came up once. Written as DNA, the CDR3 is TGTGCCAGCAGTGGGCAGGGGGGCCCATGGACTGAAGCTTTCTTT. Amino acids: CASSGQGGPWTEAFF. This chain connects TRBV2 to TRBJ1-1, with 7 bases identical to TRBD1. The V segment lost 4 bases and the J segment 5 bases; nucleotides outside the gene matches: 10. Germline V CDR1 and CDR2: SNHLY, FYNNEI. The CDR3 is 15 amino acids.

This chain connects TRBV5-5 to TRBJ1-1; TRBD1 might be the D (6 bases). Germline assignment: CDR1 SGHKS and CDR2 YYEKEE (reference sequence). The CDR3 runs 14 residues. V was shortened by 0 bases and J by 4 bases, with 10 bases between the two germline ends. This CDR3 is CASSLAGASTEAFF. The CDR3 DNA is TGTGCCAGCAGCTTGGCAGGGGCCAGCACTGAAGCTTTCTTT.

This clone has more than one count but fewer than ten. The genes are TRBV6-5 and TRBJ2-1, with 10 bases lining up with TRBD1. The junction had 4 bases not matched to a gene; V was cut back by 6 bases and J by 2 bases. The CDR3 is 15 amino acids. Looked up from germline, CDR1 is MNHEY and CDR2 is SVGAGI. The CDR3 sequence: CASRSGTGAYNEQFF. CDR3 bases: TGTGCCAGCAGGTCCGGGACAGGGGCCTACAATGAGCAGTTCTTC.

This rearrangement joins TRBV9 to TRBJ2-2; tentative D call: TRBD2 (6 bases). V was shortened by 3 bases and J by 3 bases, with 12 bases between the two germline ends. Per the germline V gene, CDR1 is SGDLS and CDR2 is YYNGEE. This CDR3 contains 15 residues. In nucleotides, the CDR3 is TGTGCCAGCAGCGCCAGGTGGGGGGACACCGGGGAGCTGTTTTTT. It codes for CASSARWGDTGELFF.

The CDR3 here is CASSLQGRGPETQYF. The CDR3 coding sequence is TGTGCCAGCAGCTTGCAGGGCAGGGGGCCGGAGACCCAGTACTTC. The chain employs TRBV7-3 and TRBJ2-5; TRBD1 matches 8 bases. Germline V gives CDR1 SGHTA, CDR2 FQGTGA. The CDR3 consists of 15 residues. J was trimmed by 5 bases and V by 3 bases; bases with no gene match: 8.

The chain links TRBV7-9 to TRBJ1-1; TRBD1 is a possible D gene (6 bases). The CDR3 runs to 15 residues. CDR1 is SEHNR, CDR2 FQNEAQ, per germline (reference sequence). The V end lost 1 base, the J end lost 5 bases, and 14 bases lay between the germline ends. CDR3: CASSLVTGWRTEAFF. The CDR3 DNA sequence: TGTGCCAGCAGCTTAGTCACAGGGTGGCGAACTGAAGCTTTCTTT.

The chain combines TRBV7-9 with TRBJ2-7, with 8 bases identical to TRBD2. The CDR3 has 13 residues. CDR1 is SEHNR, CDR2 FQNEAQ, per germline (reference sequence). Unmatched junction bases numbered 6, after V lost 5 bases and J lost 6 bases. The CDR3 DNA sequence: TGTGCCAGCAGCATCGGGACTAGTGGCGAGCAGTACTTC. The encoded protein is CASSIGTSGEQYF.

The V call is TRBV25-1, the J call TRBJ1-5; 8 bases map to TRBD1. The CDR3 totals 14 residues. With 4 bases clipped from V and 6 bases from J, the junction kept 5 bases outside the gene matches. Germline loops: CDR1 MGHDK, CDR2 SYGVNS. The chain's CDR3 is CASSAGQGAQPQHF. The CDR3 DNA reads TGTGCCAGCAGTGCTGGGCAGGGGGCTCAGCCCCAGCATTTT.

The chain combines TRBV11-2 with TRBJ1-3, with 8 nucleotides matching TRBD1. J lost 2 bases, V lost 5 bases, and 5 bases had no gene match. The CDR3 extends over 15 amino acids. Germline V gene sequence: CDR1 SGHAT, CDR2 FQNNGV. CDR3 nucleotide sequence: TGTGCCAGCAGCACTTCAGGGGGCCCTGGAAACACCATATATTTT. It yields the protein CASSTSGGPGNTIYF.

V is TRBV11-3 and J is TRBJ2-5; 7 bases agree with TRBD2. Germline V gene lookup returns CDR1 SGHNT and CDR2 YENEEA. Unmatched junction bases numbered 7, after V lost 1 base and J lost 5 bases. The CDR3 covers 15 residues. Here the CDR3 reads CASSLGLASSETQYF. CDR3 nucleotides: TGTGCCAGCAGCTTAGGACTAGCTTCCTCCGAGACCCAGTACTTC.

This chain connects TRBV11-1 to TRBJ2-1; 12 nucleotides agree with TRBD2. Losses at the gene ends were 5 bases for V and 9 bases for J; bases not matched to a gene: 11. There are 16 residues in the CDR3. Germline V CDR1 and CDR2: SGHAT, FQDESV (reference sequence). The CDR3 reads CASSLRLAGAGSEQFF. In DNA form, the CDR3 reads TGTGCCAGCAGCCTGAGACTAGCGGGAGCGGGGTCTGAGCAGTTCTTC.

This clone was counted between two and nine times. The chain links TRBV28 to TRBJ2-2; 12 bases line up with TRBD1. The CDR3 contains 18 residues. Trimming cost V 2 bases and J 0 bases; bases outside gene matches: 4. Germline V lookup: CDR1 MDHEN, CDR2 SYDVKM. The CDR3 spells CASSLEGQGAANTGELFF. The CDR3 DNA sequence: TGTGCCAGCAGTTTAGAGGGACAGGGGGCGGCGAACACCGGGGAGCTGTTTTTT.

This chain links TRBV30 with TRBJ1-4; TRBD1 agrees at 7 bases. The CDR3 is made up of 14 amino acids. The trim removed 5 bases at V and 3 bases at J, leaving 6 bases unmatched. CDR1 is GTSNPN and CDR2 is SVGIG in the germline V gene (reference sequence). Here the CDR3 DNA reads TGTGCCTGGGGACAGGCAGGCGCTAATGAAAAACTGTTTTTT. This translates into CAWGQAGANEKLFF.